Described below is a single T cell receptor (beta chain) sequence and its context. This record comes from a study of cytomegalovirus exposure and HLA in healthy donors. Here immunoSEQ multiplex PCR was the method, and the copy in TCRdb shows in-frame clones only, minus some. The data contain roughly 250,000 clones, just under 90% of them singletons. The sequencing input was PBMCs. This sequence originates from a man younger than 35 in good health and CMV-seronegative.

The CDR3 here is CASSAFGGDDQPQHF. CDR3 DNA: TGTGCCAGCAGTGCTTTTGGGGGCGATGATCAGCCCCAGCATTTT. The chain recombines TRBV11-2 with TRBJ1-5; D is possibly TRBD1 (6 bases). The germline V gene has CDR1 SGHAT and CDR2 FQNNGV. V was shortened by 6 bases and J by 5 bases, with 17 bases between the two germline ends. The CDR3 has 15 amino acids.